This TCR beta chain was sequenced during a study of blood T cell repertoires in COVID-19. Study-level information: Samples taken during acute and convalescent COVID-19 were collected in the United States, Italy and Spain. The cDNA or gDNA used as material had been derived from T cells, B-cell-depleted T cells, or PBMCs.

This clone occurred once. CDR3 length: 15 amino acids. V trimming: 5 bases; J trimming: 3 bases; junction bases outside the gene matches: 6. The V gene's germline CDR1 is SGDLS and CDR2 YYNGEE. In the original workflow: Nucleated cell counts were estimated from reference gene primer amplification. Using immunoSEQ multiplex PCR, the repertoire was profiled, and TCRdb retains in-frame clones only, with some absent. That table supplies the V and J calls and clone size; D and trimming were determined from the DNA. Counted here are roughly 410,000 clones, around 89% occurring once; the ten biggest clones make up roughly 1.2%.

The J gene is TRBJ1-3, the V gene TRBV9; 9 bases line up with TRBD1. The material sequenced was peripheral blood. The origin of this receptor is a man aged 35 to 55 with acute or convalescent COVID-19. CDR3 nucleotide sequence: TGTGCCAGCAGTTCGACAGGGGGTTTTGGAAACACCATATATTTT. This translates into CASSSTGGFGNTIYF.